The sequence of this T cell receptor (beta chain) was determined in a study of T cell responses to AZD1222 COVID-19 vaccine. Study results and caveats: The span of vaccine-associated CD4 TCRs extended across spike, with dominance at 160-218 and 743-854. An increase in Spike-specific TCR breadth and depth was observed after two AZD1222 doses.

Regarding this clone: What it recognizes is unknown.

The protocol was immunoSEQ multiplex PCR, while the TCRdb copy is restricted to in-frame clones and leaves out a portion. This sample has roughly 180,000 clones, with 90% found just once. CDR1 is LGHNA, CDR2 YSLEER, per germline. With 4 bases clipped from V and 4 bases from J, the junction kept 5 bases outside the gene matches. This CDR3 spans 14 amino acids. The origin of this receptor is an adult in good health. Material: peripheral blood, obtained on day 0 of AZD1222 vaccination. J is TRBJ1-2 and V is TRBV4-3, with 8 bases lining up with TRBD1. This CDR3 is CASSRGQGPYGYTF. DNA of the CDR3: TGCGCCAGCAGCCGAGGACAGGGACCCTATGGCTACACCTTC.